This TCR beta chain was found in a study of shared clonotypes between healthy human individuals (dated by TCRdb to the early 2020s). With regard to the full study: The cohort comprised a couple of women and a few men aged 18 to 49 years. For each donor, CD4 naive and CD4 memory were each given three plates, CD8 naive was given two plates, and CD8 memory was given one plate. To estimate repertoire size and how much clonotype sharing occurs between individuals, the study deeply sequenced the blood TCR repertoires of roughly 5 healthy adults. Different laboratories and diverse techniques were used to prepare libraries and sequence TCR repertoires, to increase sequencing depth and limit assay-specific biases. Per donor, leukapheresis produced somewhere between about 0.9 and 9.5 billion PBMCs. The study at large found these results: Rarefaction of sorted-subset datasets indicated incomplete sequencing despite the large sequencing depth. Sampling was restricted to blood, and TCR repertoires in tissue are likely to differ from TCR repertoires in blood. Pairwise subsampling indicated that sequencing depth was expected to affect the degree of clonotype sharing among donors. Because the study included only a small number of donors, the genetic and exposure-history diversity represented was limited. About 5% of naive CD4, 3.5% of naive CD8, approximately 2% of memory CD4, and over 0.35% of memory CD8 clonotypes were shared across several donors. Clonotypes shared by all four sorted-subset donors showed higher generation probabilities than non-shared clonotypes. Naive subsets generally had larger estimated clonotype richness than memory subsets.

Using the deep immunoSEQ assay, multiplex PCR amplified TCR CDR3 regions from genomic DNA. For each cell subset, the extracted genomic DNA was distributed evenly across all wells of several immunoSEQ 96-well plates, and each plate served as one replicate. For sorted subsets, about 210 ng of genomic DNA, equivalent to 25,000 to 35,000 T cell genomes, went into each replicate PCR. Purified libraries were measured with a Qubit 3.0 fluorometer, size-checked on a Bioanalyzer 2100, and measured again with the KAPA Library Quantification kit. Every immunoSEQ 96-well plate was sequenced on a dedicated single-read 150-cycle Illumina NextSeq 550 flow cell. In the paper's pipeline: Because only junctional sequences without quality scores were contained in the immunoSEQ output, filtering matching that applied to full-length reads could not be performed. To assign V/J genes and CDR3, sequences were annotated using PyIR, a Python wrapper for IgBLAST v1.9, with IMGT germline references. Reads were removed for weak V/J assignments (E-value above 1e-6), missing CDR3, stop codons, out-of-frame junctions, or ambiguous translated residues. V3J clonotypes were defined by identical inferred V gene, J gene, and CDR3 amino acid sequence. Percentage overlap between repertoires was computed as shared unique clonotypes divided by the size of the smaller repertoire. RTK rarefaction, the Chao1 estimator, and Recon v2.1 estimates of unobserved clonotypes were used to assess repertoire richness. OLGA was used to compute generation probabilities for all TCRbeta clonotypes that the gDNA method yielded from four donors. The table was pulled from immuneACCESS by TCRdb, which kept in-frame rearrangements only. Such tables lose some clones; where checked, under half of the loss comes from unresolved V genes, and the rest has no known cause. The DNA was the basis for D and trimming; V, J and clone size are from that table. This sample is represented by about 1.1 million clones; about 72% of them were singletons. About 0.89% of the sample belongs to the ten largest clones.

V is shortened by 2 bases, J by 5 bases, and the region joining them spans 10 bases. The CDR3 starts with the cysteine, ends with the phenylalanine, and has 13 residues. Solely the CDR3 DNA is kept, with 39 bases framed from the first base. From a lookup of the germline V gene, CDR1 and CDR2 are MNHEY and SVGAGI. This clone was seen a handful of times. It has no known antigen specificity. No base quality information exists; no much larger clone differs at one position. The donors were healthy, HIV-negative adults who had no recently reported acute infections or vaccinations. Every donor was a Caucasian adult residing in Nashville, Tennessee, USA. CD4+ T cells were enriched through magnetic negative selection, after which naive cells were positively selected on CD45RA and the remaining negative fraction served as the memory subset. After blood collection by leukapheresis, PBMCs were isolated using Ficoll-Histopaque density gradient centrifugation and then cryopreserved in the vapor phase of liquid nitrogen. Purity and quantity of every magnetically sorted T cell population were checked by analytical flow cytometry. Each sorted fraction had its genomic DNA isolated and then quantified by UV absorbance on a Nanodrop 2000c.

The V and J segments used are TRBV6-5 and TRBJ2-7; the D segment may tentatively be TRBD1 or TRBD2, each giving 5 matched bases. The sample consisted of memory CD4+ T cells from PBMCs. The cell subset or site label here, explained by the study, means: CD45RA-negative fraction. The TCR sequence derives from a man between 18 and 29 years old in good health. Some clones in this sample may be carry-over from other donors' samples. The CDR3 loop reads CASSYAGRDEQYF. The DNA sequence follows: TGTGCCAGCAGTTACGCAGGGCGGGACGAGCAGTACTTC.